A selection of T cell receptor beta chains follows, all from one sample in a study of control samples from healthy donors and cancer patients. Libraries were prepared by immunoSEQ multiplex PCR; TCRdb keeps only in-frame clonotypes and omits some of them. The sample includes around 100,000 clones, around 89% of them seen just once. Sequenced: PBMCs. The source is a man in his fifties or sixties with lung cancer. The CDR3 runs from the conserved cysteine through the conserved F or W. The order of the fields is V gene, CDR3 length, J gene, D gene, clone size, CDR3 protein, CDR3 DNA. D genes are given only for firm matches. Clone size is shown for a subset of rows, as once, few, many or a class of expanded clone.

>TRBV24-1|18|TRBJ2-6|TRBD1|NA
CATSDKRGQHSGANVLTF
TGTGCCACCAGTGATAAACGGGGACAGCACTCTGGGGCCAACGTCCTGACTTTC
>TRBV1|16|TRBJ2-2|NA|NA
CTSSQRLAENTGELFF
TGCACCAGCAGCCAAAGACTAGCGGAGAACACCGGGGAGCTGTTTTTT
>TRBV9|14|TRBJ1-4|NA|NA
CASSVDSDNEKLFF
TGTGCCAGCAGCGTAGACAGCGATAATGAAAAACTGTTTTTT
>TRBV5-4|12|TRBJ1-6|NA|NA
CASSLPNSPLHF
TGTGCCAGCAGCCTCCCAAATTCACCCCTCCACTTT
>TRBV7-8|15|TRBJ2-1|TRBD2|NA
CASSLGLAVYNEQFF
TGTGCCAGCAGCTTAGGACTAGCGGTCTACAATGAGCAGTTCTTC
>TRBV2|15|TRBJ2-1|TRBD2|NA
CASRPLAGGKNEQFF
TGTGCCAGCAGACCCTTAGCGGGGGGTAAAAATGAGCAGTTCTTC
>TRBV7-8|12|TRBJ1-3|NA|NA
CASSSYGNTIYF
TGTGCCAGCAGCTCTTACGGAAACACCATATATTTT
>TRBV10-2|14|TRBJ2-2|NA|NA
CASRSSWDTGELFF
TGCGCCAGCAGGAGTAGTTGGGACACCGGGGAGCTGTTTTTT
>TRBV5-1|12|TRBJ2-2|NA|once
CASSSTIGELFF
TGCGCCAGCAGCTCAACAATCGGGGAGCTGTTTTTT
>TRBV29-1|14|TRBJ2-2|NA|NA
CSVEDHLNTGELFF
TGCAGCGTTGAAGATCACCTGAACACCGGGGAGCTGTTTTTT
>TRBV5-1|14|TRBJ2-5|NA|NA
CASCQGVSGETQYF
TGCGCCAGTTGTCAAGGGGTATCAGGGGAGACCCAGTACTTC
>TRBV25-1|15|TRBJ2-1|TRBD1|few
CASSGTGTGVFEQFF
TGTGCCAGCAGTGGAACCGGGACAGGGGTATTCGAGCAGTTCTTC
>TRBV9|17|TRBJ2-5|TRBD2|NA
CASSFRTSGVLSETQYF
TGTGCCAGCAGCTTTCGGACTAGCGGGGTCCTTTCCGAGACCCAGTACTTC
>TRBV6-5|16|TRBJ2-3|NA|NA
CASSYKGGHGTDTQYF
TGTGCCAGCAGTTACAAGGGGGGCCATGGTACAGATACGCAGTATTTT
>TRBV7-2|14|TRBJ2-4|NA|NA
CASSPGLLWYIQYF
TGTGCCAGCAGCCCGGGACTCCTCTGGTACATTCAGTACTTC
>TRBV5-4|16|TRBJ1-1|NA|NA
CASSPPGGLGNTEAFF
TGTGCCAGCAGCCCCCCCGGGGGGCTGGGGAACACTGAAGCTTTCTTT
>TRBV6-1|15|TRBJ2-1|NA|NA
CASSEAGRSYNEQFF
TGTGCCAGCAGTGAAGCAGGCCGGTCCTACAATGAGCAGTTCTTC
>TRBV11-1|13|TRBJ1-1|NA|NA
CASSLRTELEAFF
TGTGCCAGCAGCTTACGGACAGAACTTGAAGCTTTCTTT
>TRBV7-2|16|TRBJ2-1|TRBD1|once
CASSLETGYRGNEQFF
TGTGCCAGCAGCTTAGAGACAGGGTATAGAGGCAATGAGCAGTTCTTC
>TRBV24-1|15|TRBJ2-2|NA|NA
CATSVGAGITGELFF
TGTGCCACCAGTGTAGGGGCGGGGATCACCGGGGAGCTGTTTTTT
>TRBV30|16|TRBJ1-6|NA|NA
CAWSSTRHLYNSPLHF
TGTGCCTGGAGTAGCACGAGACACCTTTATAATTCACCCCTCCACTTT
>TRBV6-1|14|TRBJ2-2|NA|NA
CASSEVGNTGELFF
TGTGCCAGCAGTGAAGTGGGGAACACCGGGGAGCTGTTTTTT
>TRBV15|18|TRBJ2-4|NA|NA
CATSRVNDRHLAKNIQYF
TGTGCCACCAGCAGAGTGAATGACAGACACCTAGCCAAAAACATTCAGTACTTC
>TRBV7-8|12|TRBJ1-2|NA|once
CASSLAGFGYTF
TGTGCCAGCAGCTTAGCTGGATTTGGCTACACCTTC
>TRBV2|15|TRBJ2-4|TRBD1|NA
CASSVDRGPKNIQYF
TGTGCCAGCAGTGTAGACAGGGGGCCCAAAAACATTCAGTACTTC
>TRBV25-1|16|TRBJ2-4|NA|NA
CASSDWAPGMGNIQYF
TGTGCCAGCAGCGACTGGGCTCCGGGTATGGGAAACATTCAGTACTTC
>TRBV7-9|12|TRBJ2-7|NA|NA
CASSSSFYEQYF
TGTGCCAGCAGCTCGTCCTTTTACGAGCAGTACTTC
>TRBV5-8|13|TRBJ2-5|NA|NA
CASLFGPQETQYF
TGTGCCAGTTTATTCGGACCCCAAGAGACCCAGTACTTC
>TRBV7-2|14|TRBJ2-5|NA|once
CASSPSLALETQYF
TGTGCCAGCAGCCCAAGCCTAGCCTTAGAGACCCAGTACTTC
>TRBV6-5|14|TRBJ2-3|TRBD2|NA
CASSSYSGADTQYF
TGTGCCAGCAGTTCATATAGCGGGGCAGATACGCAGTATTTT
>TRBV18|16|TRBJ1-6|TRBD1|NA
CASSLQTGPYNSPLHF
TGTGCCAGCTCACTACAGACAGGGCCATATAATTCACCCCTCCACTTT
>TRBV5-4|17|TRBJ2-2|TRBD2|NA
CASSSSLAGANTGELFF
TGTGCCAGCAGCTCCTCTCTAGCGGGGGCGAACACCGGGGAGCTGTTTTTT
>TRBV5-4|15|TRBJ2-3|TRBD1|NA
CASSPGQASQITQYF
TGTGCCAGCAGCCCCGGACAGGCCTCCCAGATAACGCAGTATTTT
>TRBV9|14|TRBJ1-5|NA|NA
CASSVDSTNQPQHF
TGTGCCAGCAGCGTAGACAGCACCAATCAGCCCCAGCATTTT
>TRBV6-5|14|TRBJ1-1|NA|NA
CASSYDQGSTEAFF
TGTGCCAGCAGTTACGACCAGGGGAGCACTGAAGCTTTCTTT
>TRBV18|15|TRBJ2-5|NA|NA
CASSPPGRGGKTQYF
TGTGCCAGCTCACCACCCGGGCGTGGCGGGAAGACCCAGTACTTC
>TRBV6-5|14|TRBJ1-2|NA|NA
CASRRTGIDYGYTF
TGTGCCAGCAGGCGTACAGGGATAGACTATGGCTACACCTTC
>TRBV11-2|16|TRBJ1-2|TRBD1|NA
CASSFPGQGARYGYTF
TGTGCCAGCAGCTTCCCGGGACAGGGGGCGCGCTATGGCTACACCTTC
>TRBV12-5|21|TRBJ2-6|NA|NA
CASGLPRGAPTTNSGANVLTF
TGTGCTAGTGGTTTGCCCCGGGGGGCCCCAACTACTAACTCTGGGGCCAACGTCCTGACTTTC
>TRBV9|15|TRBJ2-3|NA|NA
CASSGPGLTTDTQYF
TGTGCCAGCAGTGGACCGGGTCTTACCACAGATACGCAGTATTTT
>TRBV7-9|13|TRBJ1-5|NA|once
CATTRGNNQPQHF
TGTGCCACCACAAGGGGTAACAATCAGCCCCAGCATTTT
>TRBV11-2|14|TRBJ1-1|TRBD1|NA
CASNRQGADTEAFF
TGTGCCAGCAACCGACAGGGGGCCGACACTGAAGCTTTCTTT
>TRBV6-5|15|TRBJ2-3|NA|NA
CASSYGGITTDTQYF
TGTGCCAGCAGTTATGGGGGGATTACCACAGATACGCAGTATTTT
>TRBV7-2|17|TRBJ2-1|TRBD2|NA
CASRKGASGRTYNEQFF
TGTGCCAGCAGGAAAGGGGCTAGCGGGCGAACCTACAATGAGCAGTTCTTC
>TRBV25-1|13|TRBJ2-5|NA|NA
CASSPLSQETQYF
TGTGCCAGCTCACCTTTATCACAAGAGACCCAGTACTTC
>TRBV10-1|14|TRBJ2-4|NA|NA
CASSESSDKNIQYF
TGCGCCAGCAGTGAGAGTAGCGATAAAAACATTCAGTACTTC
>TRBV6-1|14|TRBJ2-2|NA|NA
CASSEGRGVGELFF
TGTGCCAGCAGTGAAGGACGGGGTGTCGGGGAGCTGTTTTTT
>TRBV14|13|TRBJ1-1|NA|NA
CASSKQGYTEAFF
TGTGCCAGCAGCAAACAGGGTTACACTGAAGCTTTCTTT
>TRBV29-1|13|TRBJ1-1|TRBD1|NA
CSVEVQGGTEAFF
TGCAGCGTTGAGGTGCAGGGGGGCACTGAAGCTTTCTTT
>TRBV16|16|TRBJ1-6|NA|NA
CASSLEKVTVGSPLHF
TGTGCCAGCAGCCTGGAAAAGGTCACAGTAGGTTCACCCCTCCACTTT
>TRBV29-1|14|TRBJ1-1|NA|once
CSVEGERYDTEAFF
TGCAGCGTTGAAGGGGAACGATACGACACTGAAGCTTTCTTT
>TRBV18|14|TRBJ2-3|TRBD1|NA
CASSRQGNADTQYF
TGTGCCAGCTCCCGACAGGGGAACGCAGATACGCAGTATTTT
>TRBV19|17|TRBJ2-6|NA|NA
CASSIVSSGSGANVLTF
TGTGCCAGTAGTATAGTGTCTTCGGGGTCTGGGGCCAACGTCCTGACTTTC
>TRBV5-4|13|TRBJ1-1|NA|NA
CASSPPWGTEAFF
TGTGCCAGCAGCCCCCCTTGGGGGACTGAAGCTTTCTTT
>TRBV5-6|14|TRBJ1-1|NA|medium-sized
CASSLTSGYTEAFF
TGTGCCAGCAGCTTGACGTCAGGGTACACTGAAGCTTTCTTT
>TRBV10-2|14|TRBJ1-6|NA|NA
CASSERSYNSPLHF
TGCGCCAGCAGTGAACGCTCCTATAATTCACCCCTCCACTTT
>TRBV13|13|TRBJ1-2|NA|NA
CASNEGVSKGYTF
TGTGCCAGCAACGAAGGGGTATCAAAGGGCTACACCTTC
>TRBV18|18|TRBJ1-3|NA|NA
CASSPFNRGSSSGNTIYF
TGTGCCAGCTCACCATTTAATAGGGGATCGAGCTCTGGAAACACCATATATTTT